This T cell receptor beta chain is drawn from a study of CD8 T cells in ankylosing spondylitis (dated by TCRdb to about 2017). About the investigation overall: The study set out to find disease-linked TCR variants by profiling T cell receptor beta repertoires in ankylosing spondylitis patients and healthy donors. The full study cohort comprised 20 to 30 ankylosing spondylitis patients and about a hundred healthy donors. Peripheral blood was sampled, and synovial fluid was also collected from ankylosing spondylitis patients.

The instrument was an Illumina HiSeq 2500. Quantitative 5'-RACE with molecular barcodes was the method used to prepare the TCR beta libraries. The paper's data handling went like this. To identify disease-linked TCR variants, a new computational method was used, one built on a probabilistic model of VDJ rearrangement. TCRdb cleaned the public reads at Q25 with fastp, built clones with MiXCR and kept in-frame beta chains. Rows are combined by CDR3 protein, so each entry shows the most common genes and DNA. TCRdb, not the authors, supplied the V and J calls. Across this sample there are some 150,000 distinct CDR3 sequences, with approximately 10% seen only once. Around 4.1% of the sample is held by the ten biggest clonotypes. The paper's findings and limits, for the study overall: Some motif variants had previously been reported in the synovial fluid and blood of reactive arthritis patients, which suggests shared mechanisms of disease initiation. The disease-linked clones were reported to be significantly enriched in matched synovial fluid samples from ankylosing spondylitis patients. The disease-linked clones had a CD8+ phenotype and were found at relatively low frequencies in peripheral blood. Blood from ankylosing spondylitis patients appeared to be characterized by a TCR beta motif composed of several highly homologous amino acid variants.

This clonotype was seen repeatedly, ten times or more. The target of this receptor is not known. No much larger clone exists at a distance of one base, and base qualities are not known. This sequence originates from a female donor with ankylosing spondylitis or in good health (not recorded which). Sequencing was performed on blood, either unsorted or a sorted T cell fraction (not recorded which).

The DNA is TGTGCCAGCAGCCGCGGGACGTACCGTGGCAATCAGCCCCAGCATTTT. This sequence encodes CASSRGTYRGNQPQHF. The sequence links TRBV3-1 to TRBJ1-5; 5 matching bases give a weak D call of TRBD1. The germline ends are 15 bases apart after V is trimmed by 4 bases and J by 2 bases. CDR1 LGHDT and CDR2 YNNKEL were looked up in the germline V gene (reference sequence). From the cysteine up to the phenylalanine, the CDR3 has a length of 16 residues. Solely the CDR3 DNA is kept, with 48 bases framed from the first base. Extended through the reference TRBV3-1 and TRBJ1-5 proteins, this CDR3 yields the full variable domain: DTAVSQTPKYLVTQMGNDKSIKCEQNLGHDTMYWYKQDSKKFLKIMFSYNNKELIINETVPNRFSPKSPDKAHLNLHINSLELGDSAVYFCASSRGTYRGNQPQHFGDGTRLSIL.